This T cell receptor beta chain came from a study of blood T cell repertoires in COVID-19. Per the original methods: The authors estimated nucleated cell counts from reference gene primer amplification. Method: immunoSEQ multiplex PCR; TCRdb's copy keeps in-frame clones and lacks some. Clone size and the V and J calls come from that table; the DNA yielded D and trimming. This table holds some 100,000 clones, 90% to 95% found once. Germline-derived CDR1 and CDR2 are SGHRS and YFSETQ. Trimming took off 0 bases at V and 2 bases at J, with 8 bases between the two ends. CDR3 size: 15 residues. Sequencing was done on a sample of peripheral blood. The rearrangement uses TRBV5-1 and TRBJ2-2; D is possibly TRBD2 (5 bases). The TCR comes from a man aged 55 to 70 with acute or convalescent COVID-19. The CDR3 DNA is TGCGCCAGCAGCTTGGGGACTTTCAACACCGGGGAGCTGTTTTTT. This translates into CASSLGTFNTGELFF. The variable domain in full, completed from reference TRBV5-1 and TRBJ2-2, reads KAGVTQTPRYLIKTRGQQVTLSCSPISGHRSVSWYQQTPGQGLQFLFEYFSETQRNKGNFPGRFSGRQFSNSRSEMNVSTLELGDSALYLCASSLGTFNTGELFFGEGSRLTVL.